This T cell receptor beta chain was sequenced during a study of blood T cell repertoires in COVID-19. The wider study: The United States, Italy and Spain were the sources of the acute and convalescent COVID-19 samples. T cells, B-cell-depleted T cells, or PBMCs supplied cDNA or gDNA.

In germline, CDR1 is MNHEY, CDR2 SMNVEV (reference sequence). The CDR3 totals 16 residues. The V and J ends lost 5 bases and 4 bases, in that order; junction bases with no gene match: 13. Only in-frame clones appear in the TCRdb table, and some are missing; sequencing was by immunoSEQ multiplex PCR. The table lists 150,000 to 200,000 clones, 65% to 90% of them singletons, with 1.5% to 1.9% in the top ten. Input material: peripheral blood. The sequence was collected from a human donor in a cohort sampled during active COVID-19. This sequence joins TRBV27 and TRBJ2-5, with 7 bases aligning to TRBD1. The CDR3 nucleotides are TGTGCCAGCAGTCCACACAGGGGCGCCCAGGGAGAGACCCAGTACTTC. Protein product: CASSPHRGAQGETQYF.